This T cell receptor beta chain was documented in a study of shared clonotypes between healthy human individuals. Findings of the study overall: Generally, naive subsets (rather than memory subsets) showed larger estimated richness.

Sequencing was performed with immunoSEQ multiplex PCR; in TCRdb, only in-frame clones are kept and a portion is missing. The sample includes 1.6 million or so clones, around 98.5% of them seen just once. The CDR3 runs to 14 residues. The germline V gene has CDR1 SGHAT and CDR2 FQNNGV. The V segment lost 2 bases and the J segment 6 bases; nucleotides outside the gene matches: 4. With regard to this clone: The target antigen is unknown.

The receptor's source is a man aged 30-40 years in good health. The rearrangement uses TRBV11-2 and TRBJ1-1; 9 bases are shared with TRBD1. Sample: naive CD4+ T cells sorted from blood. Indicated subset: CD45RA+ positively selected. This CDR3 reads CASSLNGQGPEAFF. The CDR3 DNA reads as TGTGCCAGCAGCTTAAACGGACAGGGGCCTGAAGCTTTCTTT.